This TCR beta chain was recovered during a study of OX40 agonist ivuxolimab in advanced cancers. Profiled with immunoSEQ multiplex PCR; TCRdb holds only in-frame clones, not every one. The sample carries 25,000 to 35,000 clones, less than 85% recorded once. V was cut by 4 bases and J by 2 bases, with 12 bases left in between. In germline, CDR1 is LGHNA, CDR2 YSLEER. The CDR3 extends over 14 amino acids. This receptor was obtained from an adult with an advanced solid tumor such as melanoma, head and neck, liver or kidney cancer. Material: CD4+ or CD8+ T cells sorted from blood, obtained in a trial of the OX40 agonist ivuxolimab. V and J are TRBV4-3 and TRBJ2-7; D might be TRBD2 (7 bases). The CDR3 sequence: CASSPGEGAYEQYF. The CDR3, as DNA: TGCGCCAGCAGCCCGGGGGAGGGGGCCTACGAGCAGTACTTC.